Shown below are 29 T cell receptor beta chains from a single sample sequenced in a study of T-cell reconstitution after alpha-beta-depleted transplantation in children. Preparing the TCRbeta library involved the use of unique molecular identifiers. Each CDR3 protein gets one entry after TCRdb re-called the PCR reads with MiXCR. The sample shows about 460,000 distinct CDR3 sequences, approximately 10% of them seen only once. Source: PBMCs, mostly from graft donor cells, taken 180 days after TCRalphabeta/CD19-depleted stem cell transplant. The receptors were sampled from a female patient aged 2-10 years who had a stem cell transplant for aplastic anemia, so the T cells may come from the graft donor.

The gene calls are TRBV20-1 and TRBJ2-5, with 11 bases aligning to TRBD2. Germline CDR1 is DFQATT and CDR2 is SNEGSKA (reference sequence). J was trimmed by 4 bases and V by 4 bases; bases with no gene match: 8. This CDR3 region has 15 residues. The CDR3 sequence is CSATSGRLERETQYF. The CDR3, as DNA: TGCAGTGCTACTAGCGGGAGGTTAGAAAGAGAGACCCAGTACTTC.

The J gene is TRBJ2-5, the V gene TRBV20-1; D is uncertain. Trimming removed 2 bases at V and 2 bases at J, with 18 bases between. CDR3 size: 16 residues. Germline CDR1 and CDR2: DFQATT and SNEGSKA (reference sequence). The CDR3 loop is CSARPFSFDLQETQYF. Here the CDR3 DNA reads TGCAGTGCTAGACCGTTTAGCTTTGATCTACAAGAGACCCAGTACTTC.

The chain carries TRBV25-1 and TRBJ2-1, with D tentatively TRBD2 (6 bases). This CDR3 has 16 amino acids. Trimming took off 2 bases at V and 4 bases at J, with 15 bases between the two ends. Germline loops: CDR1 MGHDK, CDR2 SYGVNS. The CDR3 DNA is TGTGCCAGCAGTGAACCCGGGTCTAGCGCGTACAATGAGCAGTTCTTC. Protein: CASSEPGSSAYNEQFF.

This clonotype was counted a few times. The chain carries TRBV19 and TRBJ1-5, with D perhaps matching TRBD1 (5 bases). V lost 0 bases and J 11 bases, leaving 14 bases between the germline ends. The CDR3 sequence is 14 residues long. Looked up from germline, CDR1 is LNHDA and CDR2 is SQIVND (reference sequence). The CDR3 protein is CASSIEGARRTQHF. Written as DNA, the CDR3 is TGTGCCAGTAGTATAGAAGGGGCCCGTAGGACCCAGCATTTT. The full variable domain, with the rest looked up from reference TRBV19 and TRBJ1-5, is DGGITQSPKYLFRKEGQNVTLSCEQNLNHDAMYWYRQDPGQGLRLIYYSQIVNDFQKGDIAEGYSVSREKKESFPLTVTSAQKNPTAFYLCASSIEGARRTQHFGDGTRLSIL.

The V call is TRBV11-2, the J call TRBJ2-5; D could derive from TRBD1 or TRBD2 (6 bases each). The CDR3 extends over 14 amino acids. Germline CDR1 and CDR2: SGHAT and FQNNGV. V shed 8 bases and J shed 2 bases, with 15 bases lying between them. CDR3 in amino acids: CASASRGGQETQYF. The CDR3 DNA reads TGTGCCAGCGCATCCCGAGGGGGGCAAGAGACCCAGTACTTC.

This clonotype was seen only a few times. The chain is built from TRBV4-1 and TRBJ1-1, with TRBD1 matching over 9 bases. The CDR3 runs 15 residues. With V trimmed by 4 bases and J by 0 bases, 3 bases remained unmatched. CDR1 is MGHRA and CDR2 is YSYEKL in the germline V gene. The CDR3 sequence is CASSLHRGLNTEAFF. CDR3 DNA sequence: TGCGCCAGCAGCCTCCACAGGGGGCTGAACACTGAAGCTTTCTTT.

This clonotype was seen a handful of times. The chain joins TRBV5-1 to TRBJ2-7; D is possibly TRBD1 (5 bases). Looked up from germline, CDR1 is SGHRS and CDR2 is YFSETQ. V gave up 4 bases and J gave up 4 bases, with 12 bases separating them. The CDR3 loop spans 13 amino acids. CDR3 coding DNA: TGCGCCAGCAGCCCCCACGCAGGGTACGAGCAGTACTTC. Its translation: CASSPHAGYEQYF.

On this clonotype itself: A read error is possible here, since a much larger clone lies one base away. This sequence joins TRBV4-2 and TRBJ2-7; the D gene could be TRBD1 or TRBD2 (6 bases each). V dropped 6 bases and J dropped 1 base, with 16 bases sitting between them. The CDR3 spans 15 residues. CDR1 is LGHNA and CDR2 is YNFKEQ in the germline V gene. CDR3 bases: TGTGCCAGCAGACTGGACGGGGGCCTTTCCTACGAGCAGTACTTC. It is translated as CASRLDGGLSYEQYF.

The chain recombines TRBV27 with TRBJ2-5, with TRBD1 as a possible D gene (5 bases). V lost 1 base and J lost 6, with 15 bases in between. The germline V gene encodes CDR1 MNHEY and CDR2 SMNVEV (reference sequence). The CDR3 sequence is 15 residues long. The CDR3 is CASSLLQGAAKTQYF. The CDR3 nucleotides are TGTGCCAGCAGTTTATTGCAGGGCGCGGCAAAGACCCAGTACTTC.

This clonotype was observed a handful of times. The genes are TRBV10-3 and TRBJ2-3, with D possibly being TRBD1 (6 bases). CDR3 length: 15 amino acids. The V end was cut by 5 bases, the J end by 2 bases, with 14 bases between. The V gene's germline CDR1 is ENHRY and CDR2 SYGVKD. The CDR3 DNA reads TGTGCCATCAGTAAAGCCCGGGACAACACAGATACGCAGTATTTT. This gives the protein CAISKARDNTDTQYF.

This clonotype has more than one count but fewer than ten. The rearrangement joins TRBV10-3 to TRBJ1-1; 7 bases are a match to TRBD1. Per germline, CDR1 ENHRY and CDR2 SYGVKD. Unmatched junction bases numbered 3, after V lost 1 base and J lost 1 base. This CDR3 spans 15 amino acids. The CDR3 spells CAISELQGRNTEAFF. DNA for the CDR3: TGTGCCATCAGTGAGTTACAGGGGCGGAACACTGAAGCTTTCTTT.

The CDR3 spells CATSTSYTGELFF. The DNA of the CDR3 is TGTGCCACCAGCACTAGTTACACCGGGGAGCTGTTTTTT. The chain carries TRBV15 and TRBJ2-2; D remains ambiguous. This CDR3 is built from 13 residues. Trimming took off 4 bases at V and 3 bases at J, with 6 bases between the two ends. The germline V gene has CDR1 LNHNV and CDR2 YYDKDF (reference sequence).

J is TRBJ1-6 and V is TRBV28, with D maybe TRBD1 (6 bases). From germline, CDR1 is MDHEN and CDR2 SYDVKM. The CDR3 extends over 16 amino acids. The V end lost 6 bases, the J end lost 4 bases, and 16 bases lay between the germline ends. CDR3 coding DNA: TGTGCCAGCAGGACCCTCGGACAGCAGTATAATTCACCCCTCCACTTT. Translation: CASRTLGQQYNSPLHF.

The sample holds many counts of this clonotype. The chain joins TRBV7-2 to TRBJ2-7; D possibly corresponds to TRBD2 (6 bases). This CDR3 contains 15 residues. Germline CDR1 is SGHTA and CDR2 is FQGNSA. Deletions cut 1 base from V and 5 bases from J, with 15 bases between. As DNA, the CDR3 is TGTGCCAGCAGCTTAGATGGGGGAGGTCCCAACGAGCAGTACTTC. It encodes CASSLDGGGPNEQYF.

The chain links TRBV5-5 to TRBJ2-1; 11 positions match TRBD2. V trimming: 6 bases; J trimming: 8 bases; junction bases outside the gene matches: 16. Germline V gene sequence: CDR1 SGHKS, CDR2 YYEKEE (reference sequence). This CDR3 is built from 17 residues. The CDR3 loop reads CASTAFPRLAGIYEQFF. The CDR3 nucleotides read TGTGCCAGCACCGCGTTCCCCAGACTAGCGGGAATCTATGAGCAGTTCTTC.

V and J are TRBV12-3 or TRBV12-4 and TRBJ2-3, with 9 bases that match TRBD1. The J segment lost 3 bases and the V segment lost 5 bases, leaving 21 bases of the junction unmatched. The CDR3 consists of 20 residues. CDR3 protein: CASSPSNTPTQGARTDTQYF. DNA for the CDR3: TGTGCCAGCAGTCCCTCAAATACTCCAACACAGGGGGCGCGGACAGATACGCAGTATTTT.

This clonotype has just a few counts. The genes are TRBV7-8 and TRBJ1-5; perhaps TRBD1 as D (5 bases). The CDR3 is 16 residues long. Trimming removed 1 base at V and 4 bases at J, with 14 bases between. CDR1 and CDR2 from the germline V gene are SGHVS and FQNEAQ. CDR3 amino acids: CASSLVVGVLNQPQHF. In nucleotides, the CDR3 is TGTGCCAGCAGCTTAGTTGTGGGGGTCTTAAATCAGCCCCAGCATTTT.

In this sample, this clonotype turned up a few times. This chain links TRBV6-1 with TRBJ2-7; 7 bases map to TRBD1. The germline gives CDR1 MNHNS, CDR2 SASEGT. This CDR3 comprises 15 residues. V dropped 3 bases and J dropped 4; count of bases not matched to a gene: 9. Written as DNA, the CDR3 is TGTGCCAGCAGTGAGCCCTGGGACAGACGATACGAGCAGTACTTC. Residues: CASSEPWDRRYEQYF.

The CDR3 sequence: CASSFGWGGELFF. CDR3 nucleotide sequence: TGTGCCAGCAGTTTTGGCTGGGGCGGGGAGCTGTTTTTT. The rearrangement uses TRBV12-3 or TRBV12-4 and TRBJ2-2; D is undetermined. The CDR3 consists of 13 residues. Trimming shortened V by 3 bases and J by 7 bases, and 9 bases separated the two germline ends.

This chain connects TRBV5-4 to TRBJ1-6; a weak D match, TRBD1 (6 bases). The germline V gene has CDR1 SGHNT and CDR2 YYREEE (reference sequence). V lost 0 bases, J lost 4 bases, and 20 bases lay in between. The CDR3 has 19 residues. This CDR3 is CASSLDRTANLSYNSPLHF. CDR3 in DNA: TGTGCCAGCAGCTTGGACCGGACAGCCAACCTGTCATATAATTCACCCCTCCACTTT.

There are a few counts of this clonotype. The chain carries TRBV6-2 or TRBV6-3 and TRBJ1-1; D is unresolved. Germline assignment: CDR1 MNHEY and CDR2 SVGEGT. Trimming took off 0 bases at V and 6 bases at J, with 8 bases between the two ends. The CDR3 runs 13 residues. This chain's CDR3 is CASSYSFIAEAFF. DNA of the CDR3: TGTGCCAGCAGTTACTCGTTTATAGCTGAAGCTTTCTTT.

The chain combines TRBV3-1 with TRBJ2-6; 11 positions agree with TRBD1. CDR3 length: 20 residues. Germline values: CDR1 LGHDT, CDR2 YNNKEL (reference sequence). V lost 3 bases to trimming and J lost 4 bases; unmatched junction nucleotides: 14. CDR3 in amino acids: CASSQVYRDRGIGGANVLTF. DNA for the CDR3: TGTGCCAGCAGCCAGGTGTACCGGGACAGGGGGATTGGAGGGGCCAACGTCCTGACTTTC.

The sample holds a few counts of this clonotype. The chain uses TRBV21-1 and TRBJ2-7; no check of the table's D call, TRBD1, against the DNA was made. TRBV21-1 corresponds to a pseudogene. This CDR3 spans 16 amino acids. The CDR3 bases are TGTGCCAGCAGCAAAAGCCCCGGGACAGGGGGATGCGAGCAGTACTTC. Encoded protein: CASSKSPGTGGCEQYF.

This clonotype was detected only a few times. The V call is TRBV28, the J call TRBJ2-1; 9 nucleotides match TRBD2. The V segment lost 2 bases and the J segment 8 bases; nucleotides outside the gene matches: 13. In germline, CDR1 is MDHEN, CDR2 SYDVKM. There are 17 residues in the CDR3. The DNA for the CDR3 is TGTGCCAGCAGTTTAGGCGGGAGGGCCTTAATCCAGTATGAGCAGTTCTTC. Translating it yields CASSLGGRALIQYEQFF.

The CDR3 is CASRPDGMNTEAFF. Here the CDR3 DNA reads TGTGCCAGCAGACCAGACGGAATGAACACTGAAGCTTTCTTT. The rearrangement uses TRBV12-3 or TRBV12-4 and TRBJ1-1; D not resolved. Trimming stripped 6 bases from V and 0 bases from J, with 11 bases between. The CDR3 totals 14 residues.

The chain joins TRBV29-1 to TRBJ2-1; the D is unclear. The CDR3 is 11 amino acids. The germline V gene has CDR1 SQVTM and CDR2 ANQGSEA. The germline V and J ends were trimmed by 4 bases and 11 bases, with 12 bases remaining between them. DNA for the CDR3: TGCAGCGTTGTCGGCGGTAGAAAGCAGTTCTTC. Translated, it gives CSVVGGRKQFF.

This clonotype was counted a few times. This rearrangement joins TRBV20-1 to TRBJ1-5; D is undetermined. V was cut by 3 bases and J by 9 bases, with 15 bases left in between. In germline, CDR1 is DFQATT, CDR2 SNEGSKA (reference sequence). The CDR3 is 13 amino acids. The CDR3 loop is CSARSRPPSPQHF. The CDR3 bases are TGCAGTGCTAGGTCTCGGCCCCCATCGCCCCAGCATTTT.

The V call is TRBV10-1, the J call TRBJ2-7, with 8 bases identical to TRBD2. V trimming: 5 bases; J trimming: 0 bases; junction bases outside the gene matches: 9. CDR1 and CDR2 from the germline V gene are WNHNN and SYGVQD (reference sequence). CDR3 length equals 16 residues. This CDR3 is CASSIGLARSSYEQYF. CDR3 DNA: TGCGCCAGCAGTATCGGACTAGCTCGAAGCTCCTACGAGCAGTACTTC.

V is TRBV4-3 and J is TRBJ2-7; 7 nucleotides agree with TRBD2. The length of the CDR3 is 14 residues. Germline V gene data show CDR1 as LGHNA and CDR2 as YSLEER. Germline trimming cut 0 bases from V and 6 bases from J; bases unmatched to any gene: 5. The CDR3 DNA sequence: TGCGCCAGCAGCCAAGATGGACTAGGTCCCGAGCAGTACTTC. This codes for CASSQDGLGPEQYF.